This TCR beta chain was profiled in a study of blood T cell repertoires in COVID-19 (TCRdb year 2020). About the investigation overall: The collaborator samples originated in the United States, Italy and Spain and spanned the acute and convalescent phases of COVID-19. The material from the prospective study consisted of cDNA or gDNA derived from T cells, B-cell-depleted T cells, or PBMCs. Subjects who had been exposed to COVID-19, were actively infected with it, or had recovered from it provided the deeply sampled blood TCRbeta repertoires that made up the dataset. The repertoires were released in a freely available public database intended as a resource for research on the immune response to SARS-CoV-2. The samples were drawn from two sources: the first 160 participants of the ongoing ImmuneRACE study, and 950 to 1,500 subjects contributed by 6 global collaborators. A de-identified subject ID, COVID-19 status, age in years and sex were almost always included in the sample metadata. Where available, HLA class I and class II types were obtained from metadata supplied by the sample provider rather than from assay-based typing. General conclusions and limits of the study: Clinical and demographic metadata were provided uncurated, with the amount varying by source and participant.

Whole blood was collected in K2EDTA tubes by collaborating institutions according to the institutions' own protocols. For TCRbeta analysis, collaborator samples were shipped as frozen whole blood, as isolated PBMCs, or as DNA extracted from either sample type. Details on this clone: The target of this receptor is not known. No base-level quality is on record; no much larger clone is a single base apart.

The immunoSEQ Assay, a bias-controlled multiplex PCR, was used to amplify TCRbeta CDR3 regions from genomic DNA. Regarding the original processing steps: The number of nucleated cells in each sample was estimated from the amplification of reference gene primers within the assay. To quantify the absolute abundance of each unique TCRbeta CDR3 rearrangement, sequence reads were collapsed and filtered. For each sample, productive Simpson clonality was calculated as the square root of Simpson's diversity index over productive rearrangements. This is the immuneACCESS table as TCRdb keeps it, with only in-frame sequences that have V and J called. A part of the clones is gone; compared with another copy, unresolved V genes explain less than half, and the rest is unexplained. V and J calls and clone size are those listed in that table; D and trimming were worked out from the DNA. The sample records some 200,000 clones, about four fifths of which are singletons. The ten top clones hold roughly 10% of the sample.

The junction shows trimming of 6 bases on V and 4 bases on J, plus 18 bases between the germline ends. Reading the germline V gene gives CDR1 MNHEY and CDR2 SVGAGI. The CDR3 sequence holds 15 residues, the cysteine and phenylalanine included. Only the CDR3 portion is preserved as DNA: 45 bases, with reading frame beginning at the first base. The source material was peripheral blood. The chain couples TRBV6-5 to TRBJ1-1; TRBD1 is possibly the D segment (5 matching bases). The receptor's source is a woman older than 75 with acute or convalescent COVID-19. The DNA is as follows: TGTGCCAGCAGACCCTTTGTCACGGGGGGCACTGAAGCTTTCTTT. The resulting protein is CASRPFVTGGTEAFF.